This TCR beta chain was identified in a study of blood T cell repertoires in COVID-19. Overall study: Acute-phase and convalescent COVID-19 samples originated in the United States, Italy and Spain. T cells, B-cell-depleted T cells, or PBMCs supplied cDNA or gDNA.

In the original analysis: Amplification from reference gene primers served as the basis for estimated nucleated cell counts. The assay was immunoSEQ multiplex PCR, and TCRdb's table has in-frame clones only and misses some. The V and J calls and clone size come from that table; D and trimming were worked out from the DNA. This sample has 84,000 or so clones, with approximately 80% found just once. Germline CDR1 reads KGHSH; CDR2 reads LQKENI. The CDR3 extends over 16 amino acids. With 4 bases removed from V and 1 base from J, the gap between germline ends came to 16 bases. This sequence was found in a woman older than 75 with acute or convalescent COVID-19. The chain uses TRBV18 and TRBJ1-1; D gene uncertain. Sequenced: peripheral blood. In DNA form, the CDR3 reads TGTGCCAGCTCACTGCGGGGTGGAAGGGCGAACACTGAAGCTTTCTTT. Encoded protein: CASSLRGGRANTEAFF.